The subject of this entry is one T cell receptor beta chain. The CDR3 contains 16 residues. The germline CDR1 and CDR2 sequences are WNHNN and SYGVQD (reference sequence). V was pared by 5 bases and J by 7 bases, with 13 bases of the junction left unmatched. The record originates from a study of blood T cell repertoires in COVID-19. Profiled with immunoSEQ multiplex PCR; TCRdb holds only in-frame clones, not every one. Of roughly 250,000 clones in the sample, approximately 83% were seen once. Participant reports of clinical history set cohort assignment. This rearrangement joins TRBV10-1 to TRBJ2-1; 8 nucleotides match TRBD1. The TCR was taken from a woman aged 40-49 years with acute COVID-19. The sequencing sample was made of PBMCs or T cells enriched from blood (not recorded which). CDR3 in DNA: TGCGCCAGCAGTTCGACAGGGGAGGCTGTGGTGAATGAGCAGTTCTTC. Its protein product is CASSSTGEAVVNEQFF.